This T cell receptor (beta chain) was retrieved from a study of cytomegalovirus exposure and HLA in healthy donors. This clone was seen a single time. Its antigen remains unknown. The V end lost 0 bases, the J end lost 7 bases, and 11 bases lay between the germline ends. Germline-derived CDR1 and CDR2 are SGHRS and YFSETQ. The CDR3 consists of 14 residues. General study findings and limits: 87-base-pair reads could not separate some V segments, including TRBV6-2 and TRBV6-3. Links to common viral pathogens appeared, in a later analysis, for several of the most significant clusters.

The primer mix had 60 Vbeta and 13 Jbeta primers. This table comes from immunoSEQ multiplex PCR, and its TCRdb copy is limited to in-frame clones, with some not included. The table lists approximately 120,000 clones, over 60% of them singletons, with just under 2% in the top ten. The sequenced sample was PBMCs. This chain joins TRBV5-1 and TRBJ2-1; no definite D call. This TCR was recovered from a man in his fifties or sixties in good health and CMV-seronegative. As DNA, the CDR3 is TGCGCCAGCAGCTTGGATGGGCCCAATAATGAGCAGTTCTTC. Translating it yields CASSLDGPNNEQFF.